Below, 22 T cell receptor beta chains from the same sample are listed, as sequenced in a study of T cells after yellow fever vaccination. Using its own MiXCR run on the 5' RACE reads, TCRdb lists one record per CDR3 protein. The sample lists some 290,000 distinct CDR3 sequences; around 11% were seen once. Sample: CD4+ T cells sorted from PBMCs, taken 45 days after the yellow fever booster vaccination. These receptors were collected from a man younger than 35 who received the YFV17D yellow fever vaccine.

The chain employs TRBV7-8 and TRBJ2-7; no definite D call. CDR3 size: 13 residues. CDR1 and CDR2 from the germline V gene are SGHVS and FQNEAQ. V lost 1 base and J 5 bases, leaving 9 bases between the germline ends. In DNA form, the CDR3 reads TGTGCCAGCAGCTTAGGGGGTGGCCACGAGCAGTACTTC. Residues: CASSLGGGHEQYF.

The rearrangement links TRBV12-3 or TRBV12-4 to TRBJ2-7; 7 positions agree with TRBD1. The CDR3 loop spans 14 amino acids. V trimming: 6 bases; J trimming: 7 bases; junction bases outside the gene matches: 12. In nucleotides, the CDR3 is TGTGCCAGCAGATCCGAGACAGGGTCGAGGGAGCAGTACTTC. Amino acids: CASRSETGSREQYF.

This clonotype was counted only a few times. J is TRBJ2-3 and V is TRBV7-4, with 9 bases that match TRBD1. Germline V gene lookup returns CDR1 SGHVT and CDR2 SQSDAQ. CDR3 length: 17 residues. With V trimmed by 7 bases and J by 1 base, 12 bases remained unmatched. The CDR3 coding sequence is TGTGCCAGCATCCGTCCGGGGACAGGGCATTGCACAGATACGCAGTATTTT. Its protein is CASIRPGTGHCTDTQYF. The full variable domain, its missing parts supplied by reference TRBV7-4 and TRBJ2-3, is GAGVSQSPRYKVAKRGRDVALRCDSISGHVTLYWYRQTLGQGSEVLTYSQSDAQRDKSGRPSGRFSAERPERSVSTLKIQRTEQGDSAVYLCASIRPGTGHCTDTQYFGPGTRLTVL.

The rearrangement uses TRBV6-5 and TRBJ2-5; perhaps TRBD1 as D (6 bases). The CDR3 length is 13 residues. The germline V gene has CDR1 MNHEY and CDR2 SVGAGI. This CDR3 is CVTGKDRQETQYF. The CDR3 DNA is TGTGTAACGGGGAAGGACAGACAAGAGACCCAGTACTTC.

This clonotype was seen only a few times. The V gene is TRBV12-3 or TRBV12-4, the J gene TRBJ2-4; 12 bases align to TRBD2. J was trimmed by 6 bases and V by 4 bases; bases with no gene match: 1. CDR3 length: 14 residues. This CDR3 reads CASSSTSGGNIQYF. The CDR3 coding sequence is TGTGCCAGCAGTTCGACTAGCGGGGGAAACATTCAGTACTTC.

In this sample, this clonotype turned up a few times. V is TRBV7-2 and J is TRBJ1-1; D remains ambiguous. Trimming pared 1 base from V and 9 bases from J, leaving 9 bases between. The CDR3 loop spans 12 amino acids. From germline, CDR1 is SGHTA and CDR2 FQGNSA. CDR3 region: CASSLDYGQAFF. Here the CDR3 DNA reads TGTGCCAGCAGCTTAGACTACGGGCAAGCTTTCTTT.

This clonotype was seen more than once but under ten times. This chain uses TRBV6-6 with TRBJ2-4, with 8 positions matching TRBD1. This CDR3 has 16 amino acids. V lost 6 bases, J lost 3 bases, and 10 bases stayed unmatched. Per the germline V gene, CDR1 is MNHNY and CDR2 is SVGAGI (reference sequence). CDR3 DNA: TGTGCCAGCAGCCTAACCCAGGGGGCGGTCAAAAACATTCAGTACTTC. Its translation is CASSLTQGAVKNIQYF.

The V and J genes are TRBV2 and TRBJ1-5, with 7 positions matching TRBD1. Germline CDR1 and CDR2: SNHLY and FYNNEI. V lost 7 bases to trimming and J lost 1 base; unmatched junction nucleotides: 7. This CDR3 spans 15 amino acids. CDR3: CASTRGLSSNQPQHF. The CDR3 nucleotides read TGTGCCAGCACCAGGGGGTTGTCCAGCAATCAGCCCCAGCATTTT.

The rearrangement joins TRBV24-1 to TRBJ1-3, with TRBD1 identical over 9 bases. The CDR3 is 14 amino acids. V lost 4 bases, J lost 4 bases, and 1 base stayed unmatched. Germline CDR1 and CDR2: KGHDR and SFDVKD. The CDR3: CATSETGGGNTIYF. For the CDR3, the DNA is TGTGCCACCAGTGAAACAGGGGGCGGAAACACCATATATTTT.

This chain uses TRBV4-3 with TRBJ2-3, with 10 positions matching TRBD2. In germline, CDR1 is LGHNA, CDR2 YSLEER. CDR3 length: 16 residues. The trim removed 1 base at V and 4 bases at J, leaving 5 bases unmatched. This chain's CDR3 is CASSQGPSGGADTQYF. The CDR3 DNA follows: TGCGCCAGCAGCCAAGGACCGAGCGGGGGGGCAGATACGCAGTATTTT.

This sequence joins TRBV5-5 and TRBJ1-5, with a weak D call TRBD1 (5 bases). CDR3 size: 13 residues. V shed 3 bases and J shed 9 bases, with 13 bases lying between them. CDR1 is SGHKS and CDR2 is YYEKEE in the germline V gene (reference sequence). The CDR3 protein is CASSSLVGGPQHF. The CDR3 DNA follows: TGTGCCAGCAGCTCCCTAGTGGGGGGGCCCCAGCATTTT.

This clonotype has more than one count but fewer than ten. The chain recombines TRBV5-1 with TRBJ2-3, with 9 positions matching TRBD2. Per germline, CDR1 SGHRS and CDR2 YFSETQ. With V trimmed by 8 bases and J by 0 bases, 4 bases remained unmatched. CDR3 size: 14 residues. The CDR3 loop is CASRLADSTDTQYF. CDR3 DNA: TGCGCCAGTAGACTAGCGGATAGCACAGATACGCAGTATTTT.

This clonotype was seen only a few times. The chain joins TRBV4-3 to TRBJ1-4; no definite D call. Germline-derived CDR1 and CDR2 are LGHNA and YSLEER. Trimming shortened V by 4 bases and J by 2 bases, and 11 bases separated the two germline ends. The CDR3 totals 15 residues. CDR3 in amino acids: CASSRTGATNEKLFF. The DNA of the CDR3 is TGCGCCAGCAGCCGGACGGGTGCTACTAATGAAAAACTGTTTTTT.

A few counts support this clonotype. This chain connects TRBV4-2 to TRBJ2-7, with D unresolved. Germline CDR1 is LGHNA and CDR2 is YNFKEQ. This CDR3 region has 16 residues. Trimming took off 0 bases at V and 6 bases at J, with 18 bases between the two ends. CDR3 sequence reads: CASSQESPGVSGEQYF. The CDR3, as DNA: TGTGCCAGCAGCCAAGAATCCCCGGGTGTGTCGGGCGAGCAGTACTTC.

This clonotype was recorded a few times. This chain joins TRBV5-4 and TRBJ2-3; 7 nucleotides align to TRBD1. The V segment lost 2 bases and the J segment 6 bases; nucleotides outside the gene matches: 6. Germline CDR1 reads SGHNT; CDR2 reads YYREEE (reference sequence). The CDR3 extends over 14 amino acids. CDR3 amino acids: CASSFDRARDTQYF. CDR3 sequence (DNA): TGTGCCAGCAGCTTTGACAGGGCCCGGGATACGCAGTATTTT.

This clonotype occurred a few times. The V gene is TRBV30, the J gene TRBJ2-7; D might be TRBD1 (5 bases). This CDR3 contains 13 residues. Germline assignment: CDR1 GTSNPN and CDR2 SVGIG (reference sequence). V was shortened by 2 bases and J by 2 bases, with 10 bases between the two germline ends. CDR3 coding DNA: TGTGCCTGGAGTTCAACAGGAACCTACGAGCAGTACTTC. Translation: CAWSSTGTYEQYF.

This clonotype came up many times. The V call is TRBV7-2, the J call TRBJ1-5, with D hard to call. This CDR3 spans 14 amino acids. CDR1 SGHTA and CDR2 FQGNSA come from the germline V gene. V shed 6 bases and J shed 5 bases, with 14 bases lying between them. CDR3 DNA sequence: TGTGCCAGCAGTCAAGACGGTCAATATCAGCCCCAGCATTTT. This codes for CASSQDGQYQPQHF.

V is TRBV18 and J is TRBJ1-4, with D possibly being TRBD1 (5 bases). Germline loops: CDR1 KGHSH, CDR2 LQKENI. This CDR3 is built from 15 residues. Trimming stripped 1 base from V and 6 bases from J, with 12 bases between. CDR3 in amino acids: CASSPRSRVDEKLFF. CDR3 DNA sequence: TGTGCCAGCTCACCACGGAGCAGGGTCGATGAAAAACTGTTTTTT.

This chain uses TRBV5-1 with TRBJ1-1; TRBD1 agrees at 7 bases. The V gene end was trimmed by 5 bases and the J gene end by 10 bases; junction bases not matched to a gene: 5. The CDR3 spans 11 residues. In germline, CDR1 is SGHRS, CDR2 YFSETQ. The CDR3 coding sequence is TGCGCCAGCAGATCTACAGGGGCAGCTTTCTTT. It translates to CASRSTGAAFF. Supplemented by reference TRBV5-1 and TRBJ1-1, the full variable domain reads KAGVTQTPRYLIKTRGQQVTLSCSPISGHRSVSWYQQTPGQGLQFLFEYFSETQRNKGNFPGRFSGRQFSNSRSEMNVSTLELGDSALYLCASRSTGAAFFGQGTRLTVV.

This clonotype was observed many times. The chain links TRBV20-1 to TRBJ2-1; D possibly corresponds to TRBD2 (6 bases). CDR3 length: 11 residues. V lost 2 bases, J lost 8 bases, and 7 bases lay in between. CDR1 is DFQATT, CDR2 SNEGSKA, per germline (reference sequence). The CDR3 DNA reads TGCAGTGCTAGAAGGGAGGATGAGCAGTTCTTC. Encoded protein: CSARREDEQFF.

This clonotype showed up many times. This chain connects TRBV5-1 to TRBJ1-5; TRBD1 is a possible D gene (5 bases). CDR1 SGHRS and CDR2 YFSETQ come from the germline V gene. The CDR3 has 15 residues. Trimming cost V 6 bases and J 4 bases, with 17 bases left between them. CDR3 bases: TGCGCCAGCACCCCCGGACCGGGACCTAATCAGCCCCAGCATTTT. This sequence encodes CASTPGPGPNQPQHF.

Many counts were recorded for this clonotype. The gene calls are TRBV9 and TRBJ1-2, with D unresolved. The CDR3 loop spans 13 amino acids. Germline loops: CDR1 SGDLS, CDR2 YYNGEE. Between the trimmed V and J ends, which lost 5 bases and 5 bases, there was a span of 13 bases. The CDR3 DNA reads as TGTGCCAGCAGTCAAGAAGGTAGATATGGCTACACCTTC. This codes for CASSQEGRYGYTF.